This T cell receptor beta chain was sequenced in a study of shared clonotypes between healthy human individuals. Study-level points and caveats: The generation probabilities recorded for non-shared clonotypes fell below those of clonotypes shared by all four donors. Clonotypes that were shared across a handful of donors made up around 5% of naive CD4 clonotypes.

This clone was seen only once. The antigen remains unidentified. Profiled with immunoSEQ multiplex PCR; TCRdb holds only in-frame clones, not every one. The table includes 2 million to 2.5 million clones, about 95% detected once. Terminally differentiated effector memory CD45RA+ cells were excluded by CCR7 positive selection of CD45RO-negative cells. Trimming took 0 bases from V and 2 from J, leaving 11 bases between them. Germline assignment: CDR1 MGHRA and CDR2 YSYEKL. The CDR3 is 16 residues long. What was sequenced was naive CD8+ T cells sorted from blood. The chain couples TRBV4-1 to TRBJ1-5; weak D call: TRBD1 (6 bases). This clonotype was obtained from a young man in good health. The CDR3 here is CASSQESRGGNQPQHF. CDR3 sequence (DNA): TGCGCCAGCAGCCAAGAGTCCAGGGGAGGCAATCAGCCCCAGCATTTT.